This T cell receptor (beta chain) was profiled in a study of blood T cell repertoires in COVID-19. In the original analysis: The authors estimated nucleated cell counts from reference gene primer amplification. TCRdb's table, derived via immunoSEQ multiplex PCR, lists solely in-frame clones and lacks some. The V and J calls and clone size are taken from that table; D and trimming were inferred from the DNA. The data contain around 370,000 clones, around nine tenths of them singletons. Trimming removed 8 bases at V and 5 bases at J, with 18 bases between. Looked up from germline, CDR1 is SNHLY and CDR2 is FYNNEI. The CDR3 sequence is 15 residues long.

The chain is built from TRBV2 and TRBJ2-2; D may be TRBD2 (7 bases). Sequencing was carried out using peripheral blood. The TCR sequence derives from an older woman with COVID-19, enrolled during active disease. The CDR3 DNA reads as TGTGCCAGCGTGTGGGCGGGGGCAGAGACCGGGGAGCTGTTTTTT. The encoded protein is CASVWAGAETGELFF.